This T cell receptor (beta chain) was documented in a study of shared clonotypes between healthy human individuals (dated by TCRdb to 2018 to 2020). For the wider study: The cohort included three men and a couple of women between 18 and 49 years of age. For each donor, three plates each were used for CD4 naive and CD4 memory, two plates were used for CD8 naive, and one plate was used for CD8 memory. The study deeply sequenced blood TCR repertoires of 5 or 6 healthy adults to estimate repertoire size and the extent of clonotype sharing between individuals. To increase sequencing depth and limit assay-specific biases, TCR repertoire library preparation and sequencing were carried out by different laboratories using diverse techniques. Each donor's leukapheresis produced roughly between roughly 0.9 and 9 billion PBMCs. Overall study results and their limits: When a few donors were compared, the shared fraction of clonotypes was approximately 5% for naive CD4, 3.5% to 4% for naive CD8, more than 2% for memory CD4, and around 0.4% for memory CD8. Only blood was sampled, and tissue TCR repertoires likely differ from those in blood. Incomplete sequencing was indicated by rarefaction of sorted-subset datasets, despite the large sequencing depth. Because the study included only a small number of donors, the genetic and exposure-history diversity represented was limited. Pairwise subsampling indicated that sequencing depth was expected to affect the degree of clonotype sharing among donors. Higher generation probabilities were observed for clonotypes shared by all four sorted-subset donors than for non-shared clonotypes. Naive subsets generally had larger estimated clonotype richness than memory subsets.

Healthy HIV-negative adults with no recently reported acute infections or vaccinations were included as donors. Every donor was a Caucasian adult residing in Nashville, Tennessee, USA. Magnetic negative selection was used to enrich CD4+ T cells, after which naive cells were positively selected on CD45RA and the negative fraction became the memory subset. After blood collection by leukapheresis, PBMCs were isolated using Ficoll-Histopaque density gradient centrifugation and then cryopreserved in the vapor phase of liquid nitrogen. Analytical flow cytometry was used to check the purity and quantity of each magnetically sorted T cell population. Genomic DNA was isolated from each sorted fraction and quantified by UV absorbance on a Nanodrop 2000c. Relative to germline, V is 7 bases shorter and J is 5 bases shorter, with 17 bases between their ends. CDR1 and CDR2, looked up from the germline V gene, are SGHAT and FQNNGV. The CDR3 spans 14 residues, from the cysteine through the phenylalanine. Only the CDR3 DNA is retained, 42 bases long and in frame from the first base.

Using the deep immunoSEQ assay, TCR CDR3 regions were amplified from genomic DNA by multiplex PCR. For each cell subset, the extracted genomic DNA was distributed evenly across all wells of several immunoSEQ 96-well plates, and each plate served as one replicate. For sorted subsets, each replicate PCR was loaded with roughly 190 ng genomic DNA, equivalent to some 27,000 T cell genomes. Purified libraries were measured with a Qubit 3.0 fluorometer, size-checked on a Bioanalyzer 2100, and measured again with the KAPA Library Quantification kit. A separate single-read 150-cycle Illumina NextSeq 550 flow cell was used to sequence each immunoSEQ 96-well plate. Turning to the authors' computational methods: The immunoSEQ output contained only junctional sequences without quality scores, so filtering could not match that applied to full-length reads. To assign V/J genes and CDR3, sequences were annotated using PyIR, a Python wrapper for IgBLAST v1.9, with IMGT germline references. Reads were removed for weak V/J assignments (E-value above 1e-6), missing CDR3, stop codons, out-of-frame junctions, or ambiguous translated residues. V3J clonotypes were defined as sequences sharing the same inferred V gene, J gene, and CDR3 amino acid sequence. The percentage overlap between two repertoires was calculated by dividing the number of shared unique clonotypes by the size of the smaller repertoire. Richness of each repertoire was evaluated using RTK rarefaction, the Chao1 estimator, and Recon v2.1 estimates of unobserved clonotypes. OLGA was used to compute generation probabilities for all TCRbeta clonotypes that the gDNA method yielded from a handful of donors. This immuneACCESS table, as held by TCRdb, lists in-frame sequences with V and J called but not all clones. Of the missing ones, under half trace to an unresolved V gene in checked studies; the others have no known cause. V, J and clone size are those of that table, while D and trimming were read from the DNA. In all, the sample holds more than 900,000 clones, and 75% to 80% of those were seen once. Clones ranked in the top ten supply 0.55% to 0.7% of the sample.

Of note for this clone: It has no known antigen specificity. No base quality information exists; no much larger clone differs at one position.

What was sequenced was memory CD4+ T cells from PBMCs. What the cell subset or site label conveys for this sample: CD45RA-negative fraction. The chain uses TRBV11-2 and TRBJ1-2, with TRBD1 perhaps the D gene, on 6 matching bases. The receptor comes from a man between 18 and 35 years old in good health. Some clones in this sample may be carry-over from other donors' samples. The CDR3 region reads CASTSQGFLYGYTF. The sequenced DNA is TGTGCCAGCACCTCACAGGGTTTTTTGTATGGCTACACCTTC.